This TCR beta chain was retrieved from a study of CXCR3-negative and CXCR3-positive naive CD8 T cells. Sorting yielded triplicates of 300,000 to 350,000 cells for each CD8+ T cell subset. A CD45RO-CCR7+CD27+CD95- profile was what naive CD8+ T cells displayed. UMI-labeled TRB cDNA libraries were prepared by 5' RACE. TCRdb re-called the 5' RACE reads and gives one entry per CDR3 protein, without DNA. The listing contains over 100,000 distinct CDR3 sequences. General study findings and limits: The authors found comparable surface CD5 between naive subsets and inferred TCR strength from TRB CDR3 properties. CXCR3-positive naive cells carried more hydrophobic TRB CDR3s than CXCR3-negative naive cells did. Similar TRBV-TRBJ usage characterized naive CXCR3-negative and CXCR3-positive cells; memory cells differed.

Turning to this clonotype: Its antigen is as yet unknown.

Sequenced sample: naive CXCR3+ CD8+ T cells from blood. Documented subset: CD45RO-CCR7+CD27+CD95- naive CD8+ T cells expressing CXCR3 (TNR3+). This TCR was recovered from a human donor in good health. Some clones in this sample may be carry-over from other donors' samples.

This CDR3 is CASSVPLAGGSSYNEQFF. The chain is built from TRBV9 and TRBJ2-1; TCRdb lists TRBD2, though no DNA is available to test this call. The CDR3 consists of 18 residues. Germline values: CDR1 SGDLS, CDR2 YYNGEE.